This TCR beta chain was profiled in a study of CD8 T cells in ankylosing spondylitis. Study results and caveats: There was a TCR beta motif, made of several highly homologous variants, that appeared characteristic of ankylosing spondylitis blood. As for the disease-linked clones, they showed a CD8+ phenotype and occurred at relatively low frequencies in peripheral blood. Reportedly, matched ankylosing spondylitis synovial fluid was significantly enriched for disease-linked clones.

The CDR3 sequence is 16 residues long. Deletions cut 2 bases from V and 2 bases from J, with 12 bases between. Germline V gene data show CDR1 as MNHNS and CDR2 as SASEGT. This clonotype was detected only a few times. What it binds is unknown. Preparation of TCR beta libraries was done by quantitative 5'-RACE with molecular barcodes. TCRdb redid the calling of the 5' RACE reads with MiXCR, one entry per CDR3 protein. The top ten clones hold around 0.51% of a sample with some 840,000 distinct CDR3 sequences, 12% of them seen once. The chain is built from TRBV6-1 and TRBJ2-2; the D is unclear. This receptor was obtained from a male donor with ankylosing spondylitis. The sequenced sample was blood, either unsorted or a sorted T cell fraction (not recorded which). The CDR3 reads CASSESLQSNTGELFF. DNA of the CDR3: TGTGCCAGCAGTGAAAGTCTACAGAGCAACACCGGGGAGCTGTTTTTT.